Reported below is one T cell receptor (beta chain). Its antigen is not known. The CDR3 length is 15 residues. Germline V gene sequence: CDR1 SGHDN, CDR2 FVKESK. V was shortened by 4 bases and J by 3 bases, with 15 bases between the two germline ends. The data were taken from a study of cytomegalovirus exposure and HLA in healthy donors. Study results and caveats: Analyses of presence and absence presupposed an approximately uniform sequencing depth across donors. Common viral pathogens were later found to be apparently linked to several of the most significant clusters. Per published reports, the classifier diagnosed cytomegalovirus status with high specificity and sensitivity.

In the PCR, 60 Vbeta and 13 Jbeta primers were used. The method was immunoSEQ multiplex PCR; TCRdb's version includes in-frame clones alone and lacks a portion of them. The sample lists roughly 180,000 clones, under 90% occurring once. The chain has TRBV14 and TRBJ1-1; D is perhaps TRBD1 (6 bases). The source is a man aged 18-30 years in good health and CMV-seronegative. The sequenced sample consisted of PBMCs. The CDR3 sequence is CASSPRGGGYTEAFF. The DNA of the CDR3 is TGTGCCAGCAGCCCCCGCGGGGGCGGTTACACTGAAGCTTTCTTT.